Presented here are 28 T cell receptor beta chains from one specimen sequenced in a study of blood T cell repertoires in COVID-19 (dated by TCRdb to the early 2020s). Library preparation employed the immunoSEQ multiplex PCR assay. Held by TCRdb, this immuneACCESS table contains in-frame sequences only and omits some clones. Under half of the omission traces to an unresolved V gene where checked; the cause of the rest is unknown. This sample gives about 260,000 clones in total; 70% to 90% of them show up just once. About 4% of the sample goes to the ten largest clones. Material: peripheral blood. These TCRs come from a middle-aged woman with acute or convalescent COVID-19.

The V gene is TRBV5-4, the J gene TRBJ2-3, with D possibly being TRBD2 (6 bases). CDR3 length: 14 amino acids. Per germline, CDR1 SGHNT and CDR2 YYREEE (reference sequence). V was cut by 3 bases and J by 5 bases, with 13 bases left in between. The chain's CDR3 is CASSYPSGEDTQYF. The CDR3 DNA reads as TGTGCCAGCAGCTACCCCTCGGGGGAAGATACGCAGTATTTT.

V is TRBV5-1 and J is TRBJ1-1; D gene uncertain. Germline CDR1 and CDR2: SGHRS and YFSETQ. The CDR3 totals 15 residues. Trimming shortened V by 0 bases and J by 8 bases, and 17 bases separated the two germline ends. The CDR3 sequence is CASSLAGVAGVEAFF. In nucleotides, the CDR3 is TGCGCCAGCAGCTTGGCCGGGGTGGCAGGAGTAGAAGCTTTCTTT.

The chain employs TRBV6-1 and TRBJ2-2, with TRBD2 matching 9 bases. The CDR3 totals 15 residues. The V gene end was trimmed by 2 bases and the J gene end by 5 bases; junction bases not matched to a gene: 3. Germline loops: CDR1 MNHNS, CDR2 SASEGT. CDR3 loop: CASSEQAGGTGELFF. CDR3 in DNA: TGTGCCAGCAGTGAACAGGCGGGGGGGACCGGGGAGCTGTTTTTT.

The chain couples TRBV5-1 to TRBJ2-1; D not resolved. The V and J ends lost 4 bases and 0 bases respectively, with 5 bases between them. Germline loops: CDR1 SGHRS, CDR2 YFSETQ. The CDR3 is 13 residues long. The CDR3 DNA reads TGCGCCAGCAGCGGCAGCTCCTACAATGAGCAGTTCTTC. Translation gives CASSGSSYNEQFF.

A note on this clone: This CDR3 is also generated by other DNA sequences in the sample. The chain recombines TRBV7-7 with TRBJ2-3; D may be TRBD2 (7 bases). V lost 1 base, J lost 3 bases, and 14 bases lay in between. The CDR3 runs 16 residues. Germline V gives CDR1 SSHAT, CDR2 FNYEAQ (reference sequence). Written as DNA, the CDR3 is TGTGCCAGCAGCTTAGTGGGGGGGCGGAGTACAGATACGCAGTATTTT. Translating gives CASSLVGGRSTDTQYF.

The chain combines TRBV7-2 with TRBJ2-3; D is perhaps TRBD1 (5 bases). Trimming took off 5 bases at V and 2 bases at J, with 14 bases between the two ends. The CDR3 runs to 15 residues. Per germline, CDR1 SGHTA and CDR2 FQGNSA. CDR3 residues: CASSPHQGSTDTQYF. CDR3 coding DNA: TGTGCCAGCAGCCCCCATCAGGGATCCACAGATACGCAGTATTTT.

This chain uses TRBV27 with TRBJ2-3, with D maybe TRBD2 (5 bases). The CDR3 is made up of 10 amino acids. Germline V CDR1 and CDR2: MNHEY, SMNVEV (reference sequence). V lost 10 bases, J lost 5 bases, and 7 bases lay in between. The CDR3 loop is CAIGIDTQYF. The DNA of the CDR3 is TGTGCCATCGGGATAGATACGCAGTATTTT.

The chain couples TRBV29-1 to TRBJ1-1; 10 nucleotides line up with TRBD1. The CDR3 is 13 amino acids. Trimming removed 7 bases from V and 7 bases from J; junction bases left unmatched: 9. Germline V CDR1 and CDR2: SQVTM, ANQGSEA. The CDR3 loop reads CSGDRGRGNEAFF. The DNA of the CDR3 is TGCAGCGGTGACAGGGGGCGCGGAAATGAAGCTTTCTTT.

The rearrangement links TRBV12-5 to TRBJ1-3, with TRBD1 matching over 9 bases. Germline trimming cut 6 bases from V and 0 bases from J; bases unmatched to any gene: 12. CDR1 LGHNT and CDR2 FRNRAP come from the germline V gene. This CDR3 region has 18 residues. The CDR3 nucleotides are TGTGCTAGTGGCTCCGGGACAGGGTTCGGGGACTCTGGAAACACCATATATTTT. Its translation is CASGSGTGFGDSGNTIYF.

The rearrangement links TRBV18 to TRBJ2-3, with 8 bases lining up with TRBD1. The CDR3 is 17 amino acids. After removal of 7 bases from V and 5 bases from J, the junction contained 17 bases not matched to a gene. The germline gives CDR1 KGHSH, CDR2 LQKENI. For the CDR3, the DNA is TGTGCCAGCTTACCTAGGTCGGACAGGGTTTTATTAGATACGCAGTATTTT. Its translation is CASLPRSDRVLLDTQYF. Together with reference TRBV18 and TRBJ2-3, the CDR3 gives the full variable domain: NAGVMQNPRHLVRRRGQEARLRCSPMKGHSHVYWYRQLPEEGLKFMVYLQKENIIDESGMPKERFSAEFPKEGPSILRIQQVVRGDSAAYFCASLPRSDRVLLDTQYFGPGTRLTVL.

The rearrangement uses TRBV7-4 and TRBJ2-7, with D possibly TRBD2 on 7 matching bases. CDR3 length: 22 amino acids. Between the trimmed V and J ends, which lost 3 bases and 7 bases, there was a span of 40 bases. Germline assignment: CDR1 SGHVT and CDR2 SQSDAQ. The DNA of the CDR3 is TGTGCCAGCAGCTTTATTATGACCCTGTTCCCCGCGGGGGCCAACAGGGACGGGGAGCAGTACGTC. Amino acid sequence: CASSFIMTLFPAGANRDGEQYV.

The chain has TRBV18 and TRBJ1-1, with TRBD1 matching over 8 bases. This CDR3 has 15 residues. Germline V gene data show CDR1 as KGHSH and CDR2 as LQKENI. The V and J ends lost 6 bases and 4 bases, in that order; junction bases with no gene match: 10. Written as DNA, the CDR3 is TGTGCCAGCTCTCCGGGGACAGGATCGATCACTGAAGCTTTCTTT. Translation: CASSPGTGSITEAFF.

The CDR3, as DNA: TGTGCCAGCAGCTTGGGGGACCGCAGGGGTTCAGATACGCAGTATTTT. As protein: CASSLGDRRGSDTQYF. The rearrangement joins TRBV5-8 to TRBJ2-3; D might be TRBD1 (6 bases). The germline V gene encodes CDR1 SGHTS and CDR2 YDEGEE. Trimming removed 0 bases at V and 4 bases at J, with 15 bases between. The CDR3 loop spans 16 amino acids.

This chain links TRBV7-2 with TRBJ2-5; 8 bases match TRBD2. V trimming: 5 bases; J trimming: 1 base; junction bases outside the gene matches: 6. The V gene's germline CDR1 is SGHTA and CDR2 FQGNSA. The CDR3 totals 15 residues. The CDR3 region is CASSEYLAGQETQYF. The CDR3 DNA is TGTGCCAGCAGCGAGTACCTAGCGGGCCAAGAGACCCAGTACTTC.

The rearrangement joins TRBV14 to TRBJ1-3, with 7 bases fitting TRBD1. The CDR3 sequence is 15 residues long. Trimming removed 5 bases from V and 0 bases from J; junction bases left unmatched: 4. Germline CDR1 is SGHDN and CDR2 is FVKESK. For the CDR3, the DNA is TGTGCCAGCAGCAGGACAGGCTACTCTGGAAACACCATATATTTT. Residues: CASSRTGYSGNTIYF.

This clone was recorded only once. The chain carries TRBV5-4 and TRBJ2-1; weak D call: TRBD2 (6 bases). This CDR3 contains 16 residues. CDR1 is SGHNT and CDR2 is YYREEE in the germline V gene (reference sequence). Trimming took off 4 bases at V and 5 bases at J, with 19 bases between the two ends. As DNA, the CDR3 is TGTGCCAGCAGCCCGCCCCAGGGCGGGATCCACAATGAGCAGTTCTTC. It is translated as CASSPPQGGIHNEQFF.

This sequence joins TRBV6-4 and TRBJ2-2; 7 nucleotides agree with TRBD1. The CDR3 sequence is 16 residues long. V lost 0 bases and J lost 6; bases outside the gene matches: 7. The germline CDR1 and CDR2 sequences are MRHNA and SNTAGT. Written as DNA, the CDR3 is TGTGCCAGCAGTGACTCCCACAGGGGCCAGGCCGGGGAGCTGTTTTTT. As protein: CASSDSHRGQAGELFF.

The rearrangement joins TRBV29-1 to TRBJ1-2; TRBD1 is a possible D gene (6 bases). This CDR3 has 11 amino acids. Germline CDR1 SQVTM, CDR2 ANQGSEA. The V end was cut by 6 bases, the J end by 7 bases, with 12 bases between. CDR3 residues: CSVMDSSGYTF. The CDR3 nucleotides read TGCAGCGTGATGGACAGCTCTGGCTACACCTTC.

This clone was found once. J is TRBJ1-1 and V is TRBV3-1 (or the pseudogene TRBV3-2), with D tentatively TRBD1 (6 bases). The ends were cut back, 6 bases at V and 3 bases at J, with 17 bases in the middle. The CDR3 totals 15 residues. In germline, CDR1 is LGHDT, CDR2 YNNKEL (reference sequence). For the CDR3, the DNA is TGTGCCAGCAGAAGGGGGGGCGCGGGGGACACTGAAGCTTTCTTT. Translation gives CASRRGGAGDTEAFF.

The rearrangement uses TRBV5-4 and TRBJ1-1; D gene uncertain. V was pared by 0 bases and J by 7 bases, with 13 bases between. The CDR3 is 14 amino acids. Germline-derived CDR1 and CDR2 are SGHNT and YYREEE (reference sequence). CDR3 amino acids: CASSLEEGANEAFF. For the CDR3, the DNA is TGTGCCAGCAGCTTGGAGGAGGGAGCCAATGAAGCTTTCTTT.

The chain is built from TRBV2 and TRBJ1-2; D is undetermined. The CDR3 consists of 14 residues. V was clipped by 4 bases and J by 8 bases, with 17 bases between them. Germline values: CDR1 SNHLY, CDR2 FYNNEI. Here the CDR3 reads CASSGTGVLRGYTF. Here the CDR3 DNA reads TGTGCCAGCAGTGGAACCGGGGTACTTCGGGGCTACACCTTC.

This chain uses TRBV9 with TRBJ1-4; 9 nucleotides align to TRBD1. Germline CDR1 SGDLS, CDR2 YYNGEE. This CDR3 spans 15 amino acids. J lost 5 bases, V lost 4 bases, and 6 bases had no gene match. The CDR3 DNA reads as TGTGCCAGCAGCCCGTCCGGGACAGGGAATGAAAAACTGTTTTTT. Translating it yields CASSPSGTGNEKLFF.

The CDR3 here is CASSESQGDEGNTIYF. The CDR3 DNA follows: TGTGCCAGCAGTGAGTCGCAGGGCGATGAGGGAAACACCATATATTTT. This chain uses TRBV6-1 with TRBJ1-3; perhaps TRBD1 as D (5 bases). V lost 3 bases and J 4 bases, leaving 16 bases between the germline ends. The CDR3 covers 16 residues. In germline, CDR1 is MNHNS, CDR2 SASEGT.

As for this clone: This same CDR3 is encoded by further DNA sequences in the sample. CDR3 sequence: CAWSARGETQYF. The CDR3 nucleotides read TGTGCCTGGAGCGCCAGGGGAGAGACCCAGTACTTC. The V gene is TRBV30, the J gene TRBJ2-5; perhaps TRBD1 as D (6 bases). Germline CDR1 is GTSNPN and CDR2 is SVGIG (reference sequence). The CDR3 sequence is 12 residues long. V gave up 3 bases and J gave up 4 bases, with 9 bases separating them.

This chain connects TRBV2 to TRBJ1-2, with D tentatively TRBD1 (5 bases). Trimming left V 5 bases short and J 0 bases short, with 13 bases between. CDR3 length: 15 residues. CDR1 and CDR2 (germline): SNHLY, FYNNEI. DNA for the CDR3: TGTGCCAGCAGTATTAGACAGTCAGCTAACTATGGCTACACCTTC. Translation: CASSIRQSANYGYTF.

This chain uses TRBV7-9 with TRBJ1-4; D is possibly TRBD1 (5 bases). This CDR3 contains 15 residues. Per the germline V gene, CDR1 is SEHNR and CDR2 is FQNEAQ (reference sequence). Trimming left V 1 base short and J 4 bases short, with 10 bases between. This CDR3 reads CASSLGGRINEKLFF. The CDR3 DNA sequence: TGTGCCAGCAGCTTAGGGGGCAGAATTAATGAAAAACTGTTTTTT. Using reference TRBV7-9 and TRBJ1-4 for the parts outside the CDR3, the full variable domain is DTGVSQNPRHKITKRGQNVTFRCDPISEHNRLYWYRQTLGQGPEFLTYFQNEAQLEKSRLLSDRFSAERPKGSFSTLEIQRTEQGDSAMYLCASSLGGRINEKLFFGSGTQLSVL.

V is TRBV19 and J is TRBJ1-1; 10 nucleotides align to TRBD1. The ends lost 4 bases at V and 6 bases at J; junction bases unmatched: 8. CDR3 length equals 15 residues. Germline V lookup: CDR1 LNHDA, CDR2 SQIVND (reference sequence). CDR3 bases: TGTGCCAGTAGTACCCATGGGGACAGGGGTTCTGAAGCTTTCTTT. Translated: CASSTHGDRGSEAFF.

The rearrangement links TRBV3-1 (or the pseudogene TRBV3-2) to TRBJ1-2; D might be TRBD1 (5 bases). Germline V CDR1 and CDR2: LGHDT, YNNKEL (reference sequence). V dropped 0 bases and J dropped 4 bases, with 15 bases sitting between them. There are 16 residues in the CDR3. The CDR3 DNA reads TGTGCCAGCAGCCAAGAATCCGGTGGGGCTTCCTATGGCTACACCTTC. Translating it yields CASSQESGGASYGYTF.